The 12 T cell receptor beta chains reported below all come from one sample, sequenced in a study of T cell repertoires in cytomegalovirus infection. MiXCR was run by TCRdb on the reads, yielding one entry per CDR3 protein. The sample carries approximately 310,000 distinct CDR3 sequences, 25% recorded once. Antigens for these TCRs are unknown. The specimen comprised cultured PBMCs, sampled from culture after CMV antigen stimulation. The receptors here all came from a human donor in good health (CMV status not recorded). Some clones in this sample may be carry-over from other donors' samples.

The genes are TRBV7-6 and TRBJ1-1, with D possibly matching TRBD1 (6 bases). CDR3 length: 11 residues. The V gene lost 2 bases and the J gene lost 11 bases, with 9 bases spanning the gap. Looked up from germline, CDR1 is SGHVS and CDR2 is FNYEAQ. The CDR3 sequence is CASSLSGEAFF. CDR3 DNA: TGTGCCAGCAGCTTATCAGGGGAGGCTTTCTTT.

The V and J genes are TRBV6-5 and TRBJ2-1; tentatively, D is TRBD2 (6 bases). Germline CDR1 MNHEY, CDR2 SVGAGI. The V gene lost 7 bases and the J gene lost 6 bases, with 16 bases spanning the gap. The CDR3 contains 14 residues. CDR3 protein: CASKRLGVANEQFF. The CDR3 nucleotides read TGTGCCAGCAAGAGACTAGGGGTGGCCAATGAGCAGTTCTTC.

The sample holds a few counts of this clonotype. The chain joins TRBV6-1 to TRBJ2-2; maybe TRBD1 (6 bases). CDR1 and CDR2 (germline): MNHNS, SASEGT. V gave up 0 bases and J gave up 4 bases, with 9 bases separating them. CDR3 length equals 15 residues. The CDR3 sequence: CASSEAYRATGELFF. The CDR3 nucleotides read TGTGCCAGCAGTGAAGCGTACAGGGCCACCGGGGAGCTGTTTTTT.

CDR3: CASSPQPGDTQYF. CDR3 coding DNA: TGTGCCAGCAGCCCCCAACCTGGGGATACGCAGTATTTT. This chain joins TRBV12-3 or TRBV12-4 and TRBJ2-3; D ambiguous. Deletions cut 6 bases from V and 6 bases from J, with 13 bases between. This CDR3 region has 13 residues.

This chain uses TRBV6-6 with TRBJ2-5; 11 bases are shared with TRBD2. CDR1 is MNHNY, CDR2 SVGAGI, per germline (reference sequence). Trimming cost V 6 bases and J 1 base; bases outside gene matches: 1. This CDR3 comprises 14 residues. In DNA form, the CDR3 reads TGTGCCAGCAGACTAGCGGGAGCCCAAGAGACCCAGTACTTC. Encoded protein: CASRLAGAQETQYF.

The gene calls are TRBV5-1 and TRBJ1-4; D gene ambiguous. The CDR3 contains 15 residues. Germline lookup yields CDR1 SGHRS and CDR2 YFSETQ. Deletions cut 1 base from V and 5 bases from J, with 12 bases between. CDR3 residues: CASSLQRSPNEKLFF. The DNA for the CDR3 is TGCGCCAGCAGCTTGCAGAGAAGCCCGAATGAAAAACTGTTTTTT.

This clonotype was counted a few times. V is TRBV3-1 and J is TRBJ2-4; D unresolved. The V gene lost 3 bases and the J gene lost 8 bases, with 14 bases spanning the gap. This CDR3 contains 14 residues. CDR1 LGHDT and CDR2 YNNKEL come from the germline V gene (reference sequence). CDR3 coding DNA: TGTGCCAGCAGCCAGACCCGCACCTTCCACATTCAGTACTTC. The encoded protein is CASSQTRTFHIQYF. Full variable domain (rest looked up from reference TRBV3-1 and TRBJ2-4): DTAVSQTPKYLVTQMGNDKSIKCEQNLGHDTMYWYKQDSKKFLKIMFSYNNKELIINETVPNRFSPKSPDKAHLNLHINSLELGDSAVYFCASSQTRTFHIQYFGAGTRLSVL.

V and J are TRBV27 and TRBJ1-1; D call uncertain. The V and J ends lost 0 bases and 4 bases respectively, with 6 bases between them. CDR1 and CDR2 from the germline V gene are MNHEY and SMNVEV (reference sequence). The CDR3 consists of 13 residues. CDR3: CASSLSARTEAFF. CDR3 sequence (DNA): TGTGCCAGCAGTTTATCAGCCCGCACTGAAGCTTTCTTT.

V and J are TRBV7-2 and TRBJ2-3, with D perhaps TRBD2 (6 bases). The germline gives CDR1 SGHTA, CDR2 FQGNSA. Trimming cost V 1 base and J 2 bases, with 10 bases left between them. This CDR3 region has 15 residues. CDR3 sequence: CASSLEAGNTDTQYF. CDR3 nucleotides: TGTGCCAGCAGCTTAGAGGCGGGAAACACAGATACGCAGTATTTT.

V and J are TRBV12-3 or TRBV12-4 and TRBJ2-1; 14 positions agree with TRBD2. V lost 5 bases and J lost 12; bases outside the gene matches: 9. This CDR3 comprises 15 residues. CDR3 loop: CASSPPGLAGALQFF. The CDR3 DNA sequence: TGTGCCAGCAGTCCGCCGGGACTAGCGGGAGCCCTGCAGTTCTTC.

The chain couples TRBV7-2 to TRBJ2-5, with D tentatively TRBD2 (5 bases). Trimming removed 3 bases at V and 5 bases at J, with 13 bases between. This CDR3 is built from 14 residues. Germline CDR1 is SGHTA and CDR2 is FQGNSA. The CDR3 nucleotides read TGTGCCAGCAGCTTCCTTCTAGCCTGGGAGACCCAGTACTTC. It specifies CASSFLLAWETQYF.

This clonotype was recorded many times. The chain recombines TRBV7-2 with TRBJ2-3; 8 nucleotides match TRBD2. The ends lost 5 bases at V and 0 bases at J; junction bases unmatched: 10. CDR1 and CDR2 from the germline V gene are SGHTA and FQGNSA. The length of the CDR3 is 17 residues. In nucleotides, the CDR3 is TGTGCCAGCAGCCCTATTGGTAGCGGGAAGAGCACAGATACGCAGTATTTT. This translates into CASSPIGSGKSTDTQYF.